The sequence of this T cell receptor (beta chain) was determined in a study of T cells in Graves' hyperthyroidism and ophthalmopathy. TCR beta CDR3 regions were amplified from RNA. When the TCR CDR3 underwent first-round RT-PCR, the HTBI primer set was used. From the multiplex PCR reads, TCRdb called clonotypes with MiXCR, one entry per CDR3 protein. This table holds fewer than 550,000 distinct CDR3 sequences, approximately 15% found once. This CDR3 spans 13 amino acids. Germline trimming cut 8 bases from V and 1 base from J; bases unmatched to any gene: 5. The germline CDR1 and CDR2 sequences are SEHNR and FQNEAQ (reference sequence). This clonotype was counted ten times or more.

This receptor was obtained from a young woman with Graves' hyperthyroidism. The material sequenced was blood. The V and J genes are TRBV7-9 and TRBJ2-7, with 7 bases lining up with TRBD2. CDR3: CASGSSGSYEQYF. CDR3 nucleotides: TGTGCCAGCGGATCTAGCGGTTCCTACGAGCAGTACTTC.